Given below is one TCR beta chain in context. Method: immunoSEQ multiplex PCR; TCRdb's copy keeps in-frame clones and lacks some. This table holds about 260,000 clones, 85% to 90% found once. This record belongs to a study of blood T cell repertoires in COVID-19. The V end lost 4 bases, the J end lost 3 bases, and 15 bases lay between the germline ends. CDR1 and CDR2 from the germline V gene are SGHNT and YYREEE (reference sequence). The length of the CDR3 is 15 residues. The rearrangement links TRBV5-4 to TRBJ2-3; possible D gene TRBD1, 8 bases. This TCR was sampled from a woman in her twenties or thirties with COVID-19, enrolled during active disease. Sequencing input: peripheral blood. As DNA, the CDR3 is TGTGCCAGCAGCCCCAGGGGGCGGGGGACAGATACGCAGTATTTT. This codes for CASSPRGRGTDTQYF.